The rows below give T cell receptor beta chains drawn from one sample of a study of cytomegalovirus exposure and HLA in healthy donors. Data came from immunoSEQ multiplex PCR; TCRdb stores just in-frame clones and leaves some out. The profile shows about 110,000 clones, 76% of them singletons. Sequenced: PBMCs. The receptors originated from a man aged 40-55 years in good health and CMV-seropositive. CDR3s include the opening cysteine and the closing phenylalanine or tryptophan. A D gene is named only where the DNA matches it firmly. Size is stated for part of the rows, as once, few or many counts, or as a class when the clone is expanded.

>few|TRBD1|TRBV6-6|TRBJ2-7
TGTGCCAGCAGTTACTCGATTGACAGGGGGAGCGAGCAGTACTTC
CASSYSIDRGSEQYF
>once|.|TRBV9|TRBJ2-7
TGTGCCAGCAGCGCTTCTGATGGGCACTACGAGCAGTACTTC
CASSASDGHYEQYF
>.|TRBD2|TRBV4-2|TRBJ2-3
TGTGCCAGCAGCCAAGATCCCCCCTCACTAGCGGGGGGGAGTGAAGATACGCAGTATTTT
CASSQDPPSLAGGSEDTQYF
>once|.|TRBV28|TRBJ2-1
TGTGCCAGCAGTTTGGCTCCAGGGTCCTACAATGAGCAGTTCTTC
CASSLAPGSYNEQFF
>.|.|TRBV9|TRBJ2-1
TGTGCCAGCAGCGGAACATCCGAGCAGTTCTTC
CASSGTSEQFF
>.|.|TRBV15|TRBJ1-2
TGTGCCACCAGCAGAGATAGGCAACAGGGTGGCTACACCTTC
CATSRDRQQGGYTF
>.|TRBD1|TRBV4-1|TRBJ1-4
TGCGCCAGCAGCCCGCAGGGGGCAACTAATGAAAAACTGTTTTTT
CASSPQGATNEKLFF
>.|TRBD1|TRBV6-5|TRBJ2-7
TGTGCCAGCAGTTACTCTCCAGGGGGCTACGAGCAGTACTTC
CASSYSPGGYEQYF
>few|.|TRBV18|TRBJ1-1
TGTGCCAGCCAAGCAGGGGTTAGGAACACTGAAGCTTTCTTT
CASQAGVRNTEAFF
>.|.|TRBV4-3|TRBJ2-7
TGCGCCAGCAGCTTTCGCGGTGGGAGCTCCTACGAGCAGTACTTC
CASSFRGGSSYEQYF
>.|TRBD1|TRBV28|TRBJ2-3
TGTGCCAGCATGAAGGGGGACAGGGCTTCAGATACGCAGTATTTT
CASMKGDRASDTQYF
>.|.|TRBV5-1|TRBJ1-1
TGCGCCAGGAGCGGCAGGGTAATCGGCCTCGATGGTACGAACACTGAAGCTTTCTTT
CARSGRVIGLDGTNTEAFF
>.|TRBD1|TRBV6-1|TRBJ1-2
TGTGCCAGCAGTGGACAGGGGATGTATGGCTACACCTTC
CASSGQGMYGYTF
>once|TRBD1|TRBV5-5|TRBJ1-2
TGTGCCAGCAGCTTGGACAGGGGGAACTATGGCTACACCTTC
CASSLDRGNYGYTF
>.|.|TRBV5-1|TRBJ1-1
TGCGCCAGCAGCTTGGGACAGAGCACTGAAGCTTTCTTT
CASSLGQSTEAFF
>.|.|TRBV28|TRBJ1-4
TGTGCCAGCAGTCCTACTGAGGGGACACCGTCCTTTAATGAAAAACTGTTTTTT
CASSPTEGTPSFNEKLFF
>.|.|TRBV5-4|TRBJ2-3
TGTGCCAGCAGCTTGGGGGGGCGGGATACGCAGTATTTT
CASSLGGRDTQYF
>.|TRBD1|TRBV9|TRBJ2-5
TGTGCCAGCAGCCACCCCGGGACAGGTCATCTCCTTTGGGGAGAGACCCAGTACTTC
CASSHPGTGHLLWGETQYF
>.|.|TRBV21-1|TRBJ1-1
TGTGCCAGCAGCCGTATCAGTGGGGGGGAGGGGAACACTGAAGCTTTCTTT
CASSRISGGEGNTEAFF
>.|TRBD1|TRBV27|TRBJ2-7
TGTGCCACTCGACAGGGGGGTCAACCCTACGAGCAGTACTTC
CATRQGGQPYEQYF
>.|TRBD1|TRBV5-5|TRBJ2-1
TGTGCCAGCAGCGCCGATTGGGACAGGGGTAACAATGAGCAGTTCTTC
CASSADWDRGNNEQFF
>.|.|TRBV19|TRBJ1-1
TGTGCCAGTAGTCATGGGGGGGGGCAGAACACTGAAGCTTTCTTT
CASSHGGGQNTEAFF
>.|.|TRBV4-3|TRBJ1-2
TGCGCCAGCAGCCAAATAGGGGTTTTGGGCTACACCTTC
CASSQIGVLGYTF
>.|TRBD2|TRBV5-1|TRBJ2-4
TGCGCCAGCAGATGGATCGGGACTAGCGGGAGTCTGACCAAAAACATTCAGTACTTC
CASRWIGTSGSLTKNIQYF